A selection of T cell receptor beta chains follows, all from one sample in a study of blood T cell repertoires in COVID-19. The method was immunoSEQ multiplex PCR; TCRdb's version includes in-frame clones alone and lacks a portion of them. This sample has about 310,000 clones, with about 88% found just once. Sequences were obtained from peripheral blood. These receptors were taken from an older man with acute or convalescent COVID-19. The CDR3 runs from the conserved cysteine through the conserved F or W. The D gene is left open where the match is weak. Clone size is not always given. Where it is, it says once, few, many or a class for expanded clones.

CASSAGKTSGGRDIQYF TGTGCCAGCAGCGCCGGGAAGACTAGCGGGGGGAGGGACATTCAGTACTTC TRBJ2-4 - TRBV9 TRBD2
CAWNTGTLGSQPQHF TGTGCCTGGAATACCGGGACACTCGGTAGTCAGCCCCAGCATTTT TRBJ1-5 - TRBV30 -
CASSPGTSGGVEQFF TGTGCCAGCAGCCCCGGGACTAGCGGGGGGGTTGAGCAGTTCTTC TRBJ2-1 - TRBV5-4 TRBD2
CASRLGQGSFGYTF TGTGCCAGCAGACTTGGACAGGGGAGTTTTGGCTACACCTTC TRBJ1-2 - TRBV6-5 TRBD1
CASSLVVASSHEQYF TGTGCCAGCAGCTTAGTTGTTGCTAGTTCCCACGAGCAGTACTTC TRBJ2-7 few TRBV7-2 -
CASSHAGTGNEKLFF TGCGCCAGCAGCCACGCCGGGACAGGGAATGAAAAACTGTTTTTT TRBJ1-4 - TRBV4-1 TRBD1
CASSLYQGVPPLHF TGTGCCAGCAGCTTATACCAGGGGGTTCCACCCCTCCACTTT TRBJ1-6 - TRBV7-8 TRBD1
CASSLGDRGRIYGYTF TGTGCCAGCAGCTTGGGCGACAGGGGGCGGATCTATGGCTACACCTTC TRBJ1-2 - TRBV5-4 TRBD1
CASSKGGDYGYTF TGTGCCAGCAGCAAGGGGGGGGACTATGGCTACACCTTC TRBJ1-2 - TRBV7-2 -
CAWRSTGTYGYTF TGTGCCTGGAGATCGACAGGAACCTATGGCTACACCTTC TRBJ1-2 - TRBV30 -
CASSQLDRPTGELFF TGTGCCAGCAGCCAGCTGGACAGACCCACCGGGGAGCTGTTTTTT TRBJ2-2 - TRBV3-1/TRBV3-2 -
CASSRVGGEPYNEQFF TGTGCCAGCAGCCGTGTTGGGGGGGAGCCCTACAATGAGCAGTTCTTC TRBJ2-1 - TRBV7-2 TRBD2
CASSFYREWGTYEQYF TGTGCCAGCAGCTTCTACAGGGAGTGGGGAACCTACGAGCAGTACTTC TRBJ2-7 - TRBV5-6 -
CASSFNGQVQETQYF TGTGCCAGCAGCTTCAACGGACAGGTTCAAGAGACCCAGTACTTC TRBJ2-5 - TRBV11-3 TRBD1
CASSSITGGKNQPQHF TGTGCCAGCAGTTCGATCACAGGGGGTAAAAATCAGCCCCAGCATTTT TRBJ1-5 - TRBV6-6 TRBD1
CASSIREVGLYSGANTEAFF TGTGCCAGTAGTATAAGGGAAGTAGGCCTTTACTCGGGAGCAAACACTGAAGCTTTCTTT TRBJ1-1 - TRBV19 -
CASSFSGTNEKLFF TGCGCCAGCAGCTTTTCAGGGACTAATGAAAAACTGTTTTTT TRBJ1-4 - TRBV5-1 -
CASSSYTGTRGYEQYF TGTGCCAGCAGCTCTTATACCGGGACCAGGGGCTACGAGCAGTACTTC TRBJ2-7 - TRBV5-6 -
CASSDRGQGYGYTF TGTGCCAGTAGTGATCGGGGACAGGGTTATGGCTACACCTTC TRBJ1-2 - TRBV19 TRBD1
CASSRAGVRTDTQYF TGTGCCAGCAGCCGAGCGGGAGTTCGCACAGATACGCAGTATTTT TRBJ2-3 - TRBV7-8 TRBD2
CASSYWTGTANNGYTF TGTGCCAGCAGTTACTGGACCGGGACAGCTAATAATGGCTACACCTTC TRBJ1-2 - TRBV6-2/TRBV6-3 TRBD1
CASSQDPGGAFF TGTGCCAGCAGCCAAGATCCCGGGGGGGCTTTCTTT TRBJ1-1 - TRBV3-1/TRBV3-2 -
CASSFTGGNTEAFF TGTGCCAGCAGCTTCACAGGGGGTAACACTGAAGCTTTCTTT TRBJ1-1 - TRBV7-9 TRBD1
CAWSALTDTQYF TGTGCCTGGAGTGCCCTCACAGATACGCAGTATTTT TRBJ2-3 - TRBV30 -
CASNPTGSVLTF TGTGCCAGCAATCCCACAGGCTCCGTTCTCACCTTT TRBJ1-2 - TRBV28 -
CASSLVWPTGTQYF TGTGCCAGCAGCTTAGTATGGCCCACGGGGACCCAGTACTTC TRBJ2-5 - TRBV7-2 -
CASSHDISGRASRNEQYF TGCGCCAGCAGCCACGACATTAGCGGGAGGGCCTCTCGTAACGAGCAGTACTTC TRBJ2-7 - TRBV4-1 TRBD2
CASSLALAGGGDTQYF TGCGCCAGCAGCTTGGCCCTAGCGGGAGGAGGGGATACGCAGTATTTT TRBJ2-3 - TRBV5-1 TRBD2
CASSPRRDRGSPLHF TGTGCCAGCTCACCACGCCGGGACAGGGGTTCACCCCTCCACTTT TRBJ1-6 few TRBV18 TRBD1
CSVFGLRDTQETQYF TGCAGCGTTTTTGGACTCCGGGACACCCAAGAGACCCAGTACTTC TRBJ2-5 medium-sized TRBV29-1 -
CAWSVLAGIQETQYF TGTGCCTGGAGTGTCCTAGCGGGGATCCAAGAGACCCAGTACTTC TRBJ2-5 once TRBV30 TRBD2
CSASDSMGVRQPQHF TGCAGTGCTAGTGACTCGATGGGAGTGAGGCAGCCCCAGCATTTT TRBJ1-5 - TRBV20-1 -
CATSDPQGRNTQYF TGTGCCACCAGTGACCCACAGGGTCGGAATACGCAGTATTTT TRBJ2-3 - TRBV24-1 -
CASSLQNNEQFF TGTGCCAGCAGCTTACAGAACAATGAGCAGTTCTTC TRBJ2-1 - TRBV11-2 -
CSAGREGEQYF TGCAGTGCGGGGAGGGAGGGCGAGCAGTACTTC TRBJ2-7 - TRBV20-1 TRBD2
CASSPHRDSYEQYF TGTGCCAGCAGTCCACACCGGGACAGCTACGAGCAGTACTTC TRBJ2-7 - TRBV28 TRBD1
CASRTRDTDTQYF TGTGCCAGCAGAACCCGGGACACAGATACGCAGTATTTT TRBJ2-3 - TRBV12-3/TRBV12-4 -
CAWSVLGLAGGYEQYF TGTGCCTGGAGTGTACTGGGTCTAGCGGGGGGTTACGAGCAGTACTTC TRBJ2-7 - TRBV30 TRBD2
CASSQHSAGVPYGYTF TGTGCCAGCAGCCAACATTCGGCAGGGGTGCCCTATGGCTACACCTTC TRBJ1-2 few TRBV3-1/TRBV3-2 -
CASSVDISGELFF TGTGCCAGCAGCGTAGATATTTCCGGGGAGCTGTTTTTT TRBJ2-2 - TRBV9 -
CASSLPPGGANVLTF TGTGCCAGCAGCTTGCCCCCCGGGGGGGCCAACGTCCTGACTTTC TRBJ2-6 once TRBV7-9 -
CARSTDKRTPDTQYF TGTGCCAGAAGTACGGACAAGCGCACACCAGATACGCAGTATTTT TRBJ2-3 - TRBV5-3 -
CASSFGGETNEKLFF TGCGCCAGCAGCTTTGGCGGGGAGACTAATGAAAAACTGTTTTTT TRBJ1-4 - TRBV5-1 -
CASSLVRETQYF TGTGCCAGCAGCTTAGTTCGGGAGACCCAGTACTTC TRBJ2-5 - TRBV7-2 -
CASSGGLRGYTF TGCGCCAGCAGCGGGGGACTGCGAGGCTACACCTTC TRBJ1-2 - TRBV5-1 -
CASSQDWPGLAVSNEQFF TGTGCCAGCAGCCAAGATTGGCCGGGACTAGCGGTATCCAATGAGCAGTTCTTC TRBJ2-1 few TRBV3-1/TRBV3-2 TRBD2
CASSLGLAGDTHTQYF TGTGCCAGTAGTCTAGGACTAGCGGGGGACACCCATACGCAGTATTTT TRBJ2-3 many TRBV19 TRBD2
CSGAGGSGGYTF TGCAGCGGCGCGGGAGGATCTGGCGGCTACACCTTC TRBJ1-2 - TRBV29-1 -
CASSLRRDNEKLFF TGTGCCAGCAGCTTAAGGCGGGATAATGAAAAACTGTTTTTT TRBJ1-4 - TRBV7-2 -
CASSLRLTSGRYTGELFF TGTGCCAGCAGCTTGAGACTAACTAGCGGGAGGTACACCGGGGAGCTGTTTTTT TRBJ2-2 once TRBV7-8 TRBD2
CASRIGGIGGYTF TGTGCCAGCAGGATAGGGGGTATCGGAGGCTACACCTTC TRBJ1-2 - TRBV12-3/TRBV12-4 -
CATSREGRQLFQETQYF TGTGCCACCAGCAGAGAGGGAAGACAGTTATTCCAAGAGACCCAGTACTTC TRBJ2-5 - TRBV15 -
CASSALYQPTVNTEAFF TGTGCCAGTAGTGCCCTCTACCAACCAACAGTGAACACTGAAGCTTTCTTT TRBJ1-1 once TRBV19 -
CASSSATGSGTDTQYF TGTGCCAGCAGCTCCGCGACAGGGTCGGGCACAGATACGCAGTATTTT TRBJ2-3 - TRBV11-3 TRBD1